These T cell receptor beta chains were read from a single sample in a study of blood T cell repertoires in COVID-19. Clones were sequenced by immunoSEQ multiplex PCR, and TCRdb holds only the in-frame ones, with some missing. This sample carries about 88,000 clones, roughly 87% of them seen once, and the ten largest clones take over 12%. The sequencing input was peripheral blood. The receptor source for this set is a male donor with acute or convalescent COVID-19. Each CDR3 is given with its conserved first and last residue. The D gene is left open where the match is weak.

J gene: TRBJ2-1; V gene: TRBV5-6; D gene: -; CDR3 protein: CASSLYVLGGPGGREQFF
J gene: TRBJ1-6; V gene: TRBV7-6; D gene: -; CDR3 protein: CASSLLSGERDNSPLHF
J gene: TRBJ2-1; V gene: TRBV6-1; D gene: -; CDR3 protein: CASRLGYNEQFF
J gene: TRBJ2-3; V gene: TRBV6-4; D gene: -; CDR3 protein: CASSETVALDTQYF
J gene: TRBJ2-7; V gene: TRBV11-2; D gene: -; CDR3 protein: CASSLVQGFEQYF
J gene: TRBJ2-3; V gene: TRBV6-5; D gene: -; CDR3 protein: CASSSGGGTDTQYF
J gene: TRBJ2-1; V gene: TRBV20-1; D gene: -; CDR3 protein: CSASLARRPTNNEQFF
J gene: TRBJ1-1; V gene: TRBV6-5; D gene: -; CDR3 protein: CASSYQETVAEAFF
J gene: TRBJ1-4; V gene: TRBV5-4; D gene: -; CDR3 protein: CASSLLPGHEIF
J gene: TRBJ2-7; V gene: TRBV11-2; D gene: -; CDR3 protein: CATAGFYEQYF
J gene: TRBJ2-2; V gene: TRBV12-3/TRBV12-4; D gene: TRBD1; CDR3 protein: CASRPRTGEGLFF
J gene: TRBJ2-6; V gene: TRBV6-6; D gene: TRBD1; CDR3 protein: CASSLTGGGTSGANVLTF
J gene: TRBJ2-7; V gene: TRBV2; D gene: -; CDR3 protein: CASSSSAYEQYF
J gene: TRBJ2-1; V gene: TRBV7-2; D gene: -; CDR3 protein: CASSSQGRVNEQFF
J gene: TRBJ2-7; V gene: TRBV3-1/TRBV3-2; D gene: TRBD2; CDR3 protein: CASSQEGGGISYEQYF
J gene: TRBJ1-1; V gene: TRBV5-1; D gene: TRBD1; CDR3 protein: CASRRQGNTEAFF
J gene: TRBJ1-3; V gene: TRBV3-1/TRBV3-2; D gene: -; CDR3 protein: CASSNTDSRGNTIYF
J gene: TRBJ2-7; V gene: TRBV4-1; D gene: -; CDR3 protein: CASSQGTSGGAYEQYF
J gene: TRBJ1-3; V gene: TRBV19; D gene: -; CDR3 protein: CASSIGHSGNTIYF
J gene: TRBJ1-2; V gene: TRBV5-1; D gene: -; CDR3 protein: CASSLGSGVRSNYGYTF
J gene: TRBJ2-1; V gene: TRBV2; D gene: TRBD2; CDR3 protein: CASNDFGTSGGNEQFF
J gene: TRBJ2-7; V gene: TRBV6-5; D gene: TRBD1; CDR3 protein: CASSQTWTGRYEQYF
J gene: TRBJ1-1; V gene: TRBV29-1; D gene: -; CDR3 protein: CSVGTGRGTEAFF
J gene: TRBJ1-5; V gene: TRBV28; D gene: TRBD1; CDR3 protein: CASSPQTGISNQPQHF
J gene: TRBJ1-3; V gene: TRBV5-1; D gene: -; CDR3 protein: CASSLAGEPTGNTIYF
J gene: TRBJ2-7; V gene: TRBV28; D gene: -; CDR3 protein: CASRAGISTYEQYF
J gene: TRBJ2-7; V gene: TRBV30; D gene: TRBD1; CDR3 protein: CAWSVTGGAEQYF
J gene: TRBJ1-5; V gene: TRBV28; D gene: TRBD1; CDR3 protein: CASNTGGDQPQHF
J gene: TRBJ1-1; V gene: TRBV7-8; D gene: -; CDR3 protein: CASSQEAAGGTEAFF
J gene: TRBJ1-5; V gene: TRBV6-7; D gene: -; CDR3 protein: CASRTLSVPPDSNQPQHF
J gene: TRBJ1-4; V gene: TRBV30; D gene: TRBD1; CDR3 protein: CAWSVGTGGNEKLFF
J gene: TRBJ1-2; V gene: TRBV28; D gene: -; CDR3 protein: CASSFQGLTYGYTF
J gene: TRBJ2-5; V gene: TRBV7-9; D gene: TRBD1; CDR3 protein: CASSRTGGVREETQYF
J gene: TRBJ1-5; V gene: TRBV19; D gene: -; CDR3 protein: CASSHSNQPQHF
J gene: TRBJ1-5; V gene: TRBV3-1/TRBV3-2; D gene: TRBD1; CDR3 protein: CASSARGQGGYSNQPQHF
J gene: TRBJ2-3; V gene: TRBV5-8; D gene: -; CDR3 protein: CASSLGQGWTDTQYF
J gene: TRBJ1-4; V gene: TRBV27; D gene: TRBD1; CDR3 protein: CASSFGRPSTGVNEKLFF
J gene: TRBJ1-1; V gene: TRBV19; D gene: TRBD1; CDR3 protein: CASSSQGAGNTEAFF
J gene: TRBJ1-5; V gene: TRBV4-1; D gene: -; CDR3 protein: CASSQAGLNQPQHF
J gene: TRBJ2-3; V gene: TRBV9; D gene: -; CDR3 protein: CASSVVAQIRDTDTQYF
J gene: TRBJ2-3; V gene: TRBV2; D gene: -; CDR3 protein: CASSERQGGTDTQYF
J gene: TRBJ2-5; V gene: TRBV6-5; D gene: TRBD2; CDR3 protein: CASSSHRGTSRETQYF
J gene: TRBJ1-1; V gene: TRBV6-4; D gene: -; CDR3 protein: CASLQGMETEAFF
J gene: TRBJ2-7; V gene: TRBV6-1; D gene: -; CDR3 protein: CASSEVAVVGEQYF
J gene: TRBJ2-7; V gene: TRBV4-1; D gene: TRBD1; CDR3 protein: CASSQDWPGGYEQYF
J gene: TRBJ1-1; V gene: TRBV12-3/TRBV12-4; D gene: -; CDR3 protein: CASSLGPSQAFF
J gene: TRBJ2-7; V gene: TRBV2; D gene: -; CDR3 protein: CASSDWTDTYEQYF
J gene: TRBJ1-2; V gene: TRBV14; D gene: -; CDR3 protein: CASSQGSAHSYGYTF
J gene: TRBJ1-2; V gene: TRBV29-1; D gene: -; CDR3 protein: CSVEDFRGQYGYTF
J gene: TRBJ1-1; V gene: TRBV6-4; D gene: TRBD1; CDR3 protein: CASSEGTGLEAFF
J gene: TRBJ2-7; V gene: TRBV18; D gene: TRBD1; CDR3 protein: CASSLPGQAGHYF
J gene: TRBJ2-7; V gene: TRBV5-6; D gene: TRBD1; CDR3 protein: CASSLIRGTGGDEQYF
J gene: TRBJ1-5; V gene: TRBV6-5; D gene: TRBD1; CDR3 protein: CASTADRAGQPQHF